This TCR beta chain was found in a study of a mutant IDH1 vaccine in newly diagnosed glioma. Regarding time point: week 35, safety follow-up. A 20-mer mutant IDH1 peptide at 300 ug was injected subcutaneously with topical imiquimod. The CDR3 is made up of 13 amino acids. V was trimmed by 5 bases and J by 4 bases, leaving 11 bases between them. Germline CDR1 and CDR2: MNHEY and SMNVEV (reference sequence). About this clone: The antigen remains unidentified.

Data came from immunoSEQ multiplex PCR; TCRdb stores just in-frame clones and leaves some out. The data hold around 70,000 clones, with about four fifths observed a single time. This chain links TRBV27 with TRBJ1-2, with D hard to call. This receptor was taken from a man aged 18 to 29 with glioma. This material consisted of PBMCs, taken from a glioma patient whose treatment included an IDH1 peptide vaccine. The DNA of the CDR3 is TGTGCCAGCAGTGCCCACTCGGGCTATGGCTACACCTTC. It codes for CASSAHSGYGYTF.